This T cell receptor (beta chain) came from a study of blood T cell repertoires in COVID-19. Study details: Collection of acute and convalescent COVID-19 samples took place in the United States, Italy and Spain. T cells, B-cell-depleted T cells, or PBMCs supplied cDNA or gDNA.

CDR1 and CDR2 (germline): LNHDA, SQIVND (reference sequence). Trimming shortened V by 6 bases and J by 2 bases, and 9 bases separated the two germline ends. The CDR3 consists of 13 residues. Per the original data handling: It was from reference gene primer amplification that nucleated cell counts were estimated. The data were produced by immunoSEQ multiplex PCR, yet TCRdb's version contains in-frame clones alone and is incomplete. That table is the source of V, J and clone size, and D and trimming were worked out from the DNA. The table includes some 250,000 clones, more than 70% detected once. V is TRBV19 and J is TRBJ2-3; weak D call: TRBD1 (6 bases). The source is a woman aged 18-29 years with acute or convalescent COVID-19. The sequenced sample consisted of peripheral blood. In DNA form, the CDR3 reads TGTGCCAGTAGCAGGGGTCACACAGATACGCAGTATTTT. Amino acids: CASSRGHTDTQYF.